The next 27 T cell receptor beta chains were all read from a single sample in a study of blood T cell repertoires in COVID-19. Repertoires were generated with immunoSEQ multiplex PCR, while TCRdb's copy carries only in-frame clones and drops some. The sample contains 45,000 to 65,000 clones, roughly nine tenths of which appear only once. Sequencing was carried out using peripheral blood. These receptors were taken from a man in his 60s with active COVID-19.

The chain has TRBV7-2 and TRBJ2-5, with a tentative D call TRBD2 (6 bases). With 9 bases removed from V and 5 bases from J, the gap between germline ends came to 22 bases. The CDR3 is 15 amino acids. Germline lookup yields CDR1 SGHTA and CDR2 FQGNSA. The CDR3, as DNA: TGTGCCAGTATGCTTGCGGGAACTGTTCGGGAGACCCAGTACTTC. Its translation: CASMLAGTVRETQYF.

Many counts were recorded for this clone. The gene calls are TRBV18 and TRBJ1-2; 7 positions match TRBD1. The germline V gene encodes CDR1 KGHSH and CDR2 LQKENI. Unmatched junction bases numbered 12, after V lost 5 bases and J lost 6 bases. The CDR3 is made up of 15 amino acids. CDR3 nucleotide sequence: TGTGCCAGCTCATCAAGACAGGGTATAGGTGATGGCTACACCTTC. Translating gives CASSSRQGIGDGYTF.

The chain combines TRBV5-1 with TRBJ1-1; a possible D gene is TRBD1 (5 bases). The CDR3 is 15 residues long. V lost 5 bases to trimming and J lost 8 bases, with 22 bases between them. Germline-derived CDR1 and CDR2 are SGHRS and YFSETQ. CDR3: CASRDSRVGDGEAFF. The CDR3 nucleotides read TGCGCCAGCAGAGACAGCAGGGTTGGCGACGGAGAAGCTTTCTTT.

The chain combines TRBV11-2 with TRBJ2-1; 13 bases are a match to TRBD2. Germline CDR1 is SGHAT and CDR2 is FQNNGV. The CDR3 runs to 16 residues. V gave up 5 bases and J gave up 5 bases; unmatched junction bases: 6. The CDR3 coding sequence is TGTGCCAGCAGCATACTAGCGGGAGGGCTGAACAATGAGCAGTTCTTC. It is translated as CASSILAGGLNNEQFF. Based on the CDR3 plus reference TRBV11-2 and TRBJ2-1, the full variable domain is EAGVAQSPRYKIIEKRQSVAFWCNPISGHATLYWYQQILGQGPKLLIQFQNNGVVDDSQLPKDRFSAERLKGVDSTLKIQPAKLEDSAVYLCASSILAGGLNNEQFFGPGTRLTVL.

This chain connects TRBV28 to TRBJ1-5; possibly TRBD1 for D (6 bases). V lost 3 bases and J 4 bases, leaving 10 bases between the germline ends. CDR1 and CDR2 (germline): MDHEN, SYDVKM. This CDR3 comprises 14 residues. In DNA form, the CDR3 reads TGTGCCAGCAGTTTCGTAGGGGGAAATCAGCCCCAGCATTTT. Its protein is CASSFVGGNQPQHF.

There are a few counts of this clone. V and J are TRBV19 and TRBJ2-7, with 7 bases identical to TRBD2. Germline V gene lookup returns CDR1 LNHDA and CDR2 SQIVND (reference sequence). This CDR3 has 14 amino acids. The V segment lost 2 bases and the J segment 3 bases; nucleotides outside the gene matches: 4. CDR3 sequence reads: CASSIKGRGYEQYF. The CDR3 DNA sequence: TGTGCCAGTAGTATAAAGGGGAGGGGCTACGAGCAGTACTTC. The whole variable domain, filled in from reference TRBV19 and TRBJ2-7, reads DGGITQSPKYLFRKEGQNVTLSCEQNLNHDAMYWYRQDPGQGLRLIYYSQIVNDFQKGDIAEGYSVSREKKESFPLTVTSAQKNPTAFYLCASSIKGRGYEQYFGPGTRLTVT.

V is TRBV28 and J is TRBJ1-1; D is undetermined. This CDR3 comprises 13 residues. The germline gives CDR1 MDHEN, CDR2 SYDVKM. Trimming pared 3 bases from V and 0 bases from J, leaving 5 bases between. DNA for the CDR3: TGTGCCAGCAGTTTCTATCTGAACACTGAAGCTTTCTTT. It encodes CASSFYLNTEAFF.

This chain joins TRBV18 and TRBJ2-7, with TRBD2 matching 13 bases. The V and J ends lost 3 bases and 0 bases, in that order; junction bases with no gene match: 8. Germline CDR1 and CDR2: KGHSH and LQKENI. The CDR3 is 18 residues long. In DNA form, the CDR3 reads TGTGCCAGCTCACCGACCCTGGGACTAGCGGGGAGCTCCTACGAGCAGTACTTC. This encodes CASSPTLGLAGSSYEQYF.

V usage is TRBV7-2 and J usage is TRBJ2-1; D perhaps matches TRBD1 (6 bases). The germline V gene has CDR1 SGHTA and CDR2 FQGNSA. Trimming took 4 bases from V and 15 from J, leaving 16 bases between them. CDR3 length: 12 residues. The CDR3 spells CASSSRTETAFF. The CDR3, as DNA: TGTGCCAGCAGCTCCCGGACAGAGACAGCGTTCTTC.

The rearrangement links TRBV5-4 to TRBJ2-2; possibly TRBD2 for D (6 bases). V shed 1 base and J shed 6 bases, with 13 bases lying between them. Germline CDR1 reads SGHNT; CDR2 reads YYREEE (reference sequence). This CDR3 contains 15 residues. The CDR3: CASSLLTSGPGELFF. The CDR3 bases are TGTGCCAGCAGCTTGTTGACTAGTGGTCCCGGGGAGCTGTTTTTT.

The rearrangement joins TRBV9 to TRBJ2-1; 11 bases fit TRBD2. V shed 0 bases and J 3 bases; nucleotides not matched to a gene: 2. The CDR3 extends over 16 amino acids. Germline V gene lookup returns CDR1 SGDLS and CDR2 YYNGEE. CDR3: CASSVELAGVYNEQFF. For the CDR3, the DNA is TGTGCCAGCAGCGTAGAACTAGCGGGAGTCTACAATGAGCAGTTCTTC.

This chain joins TRBV27 and TRBJ1-1; a weak D match, TRBD1 (5 bases). Germline V gives CDR1 MNHEY, CDR2 SMNVEV (reference sequence). Trimming shortened V by 6 bases and J by 4 bases, and 18 bases separated the two germline ends. There are 15 residues in the CDR3. CDR3 residues: CASSPLGRVSTEAFF. Here the CDR3 DNA reads TGTGCCAGCAGCCCGTTGGGCAGGGTCAGCACTGAAGCTTTCTTT.

The chain uses TRBV3-1 (or the pseudogene TRBV3-2) and TRBJ2-1; 7 positions agree with TRBD2. The trim removed 1 base at V and 6 bases at J, leaving 6 bases unmatched. From germline, CDR1 is LGHDT and CDR2 YNNKEL (reference sequence). The CDR3 consists of 15 residues. The CDR3: CASSQVGLGGNEQFF. CDR3 bases: TGTGCCAGCAGCCAAGTCGGACTAGGAGGCAATGAGCAGTTCTTC.

The rearrangement joins TRBV7-3 to TRBJ2-3, with D possibly being TRBD2 (5 bases). The V end was cut by 0 bases, the J end by 2 bases, with 18 bases between. CDR3 length equals 18 residues. Germline values: CDR1 SGHTA, CDR2 FQGTGA. The CDR3 region has the DNA TGTGCCAGCAGCTTAACTGCACCGAATAGCGAGTTCACAGATACGCAGTATTTT. Protein: CASSLTAPNSEFTDTQYF.

J is TRBJ2-1 and V is TRBV28; 9 bases agree with TRBD2. J was trimmed by 4 bases and V by 5 bases; bases with no gene match: 6. The CDR3 runs to 15 residues. Germline V lookup: CDR1 MDHEN, CDR2 SYDVKM. CDR3 sequence reads: CASSPLTSGYNEQFF. CDR3 DNA sequence: TGTGCCAGCAGTCCCCTGACTAGCGGATACAATGAGCAGTTCTTC.

This chain links TRBV2 with TRBJ1-2; 8 bases align to TRBD1. Germline CDR1 SNHLY, CDR2 FYNNEI. This CDR3 has 14 amino acids. V was clipped by 2 bases and J by 8 bases; unmatched bases: 7. CDR3 residues: CASSESRTGTGYTF. The CDR3 nucleotides are TGTGCCAGCAGTGAATCTAGGACAGGGACGGGCTACACCTTC.

The CDR3 nucleotides are TGTGCCAGCAGCGAAACCGGGACAGGCCTTTACAATGAGCAGTTCTTC. Protein: CASSETGTGLYNEQFF. V usage is TRBV7-9 and J usage is TRBJ2-1, with 8 nucleotides matching TRBD1. V was clipped by 5 bases and J by 4 bases; unmatched bases: 10. The germline gives CDR1 SEHNR, CDR2 FQNEAQ (reference sequence). The CDR3 extends over 16 amino acids.

This chain joins TRBV25-1 and TRBJ1-1; tentatively, D is TRBD1 (6 bases). The CDR3 is made up of 15 amino acids. CDR1 and CDR2 (germline): MGHDK, SYGVNS. Between the trimmed V and J ends, which lost 4 bases and 4 bases, there was a span of 16 bases. This chain's CDR3 is CASSGTGKGGTEAFF. CDR3 in DNA: TGTGCCAGCAGTGGAACAGGGAAGGGTGGCACTGAAGCTTTCTTT.

The chain joins TRBV27 to TRBJ1-2; D might be TRBD1 (5 bases). Between the trimmed V and J ends, which lost 6 bases and 5 bases, there was a span of 19 bases. Germline CDR1 and CDR2: MNHEY and SMNVEV (reference sequence). The CDR3 consists of 15 residues. The CDR3 is CASRTKGKRTYGYTF. As DNA, the CDR3 is TGTGCCAGCAGAACAAAGGGGAAAAGGACATATGGCTACACCTTC.

The V gene is TRBV9, the J gene TRBJ2-7; D is uncertain. Germline V gives CDR1 SGDLS, CDR2 YYNGEE. The CDR3 runs to 12 residues. Trimming took 1 base from V and 3 from J, leaving 5 bases between them. The CDR3 sequence is CASSVFLYEQYF. As DNA, the CDR3 is TGTGCCAGCAGCGTATTCCTCTACGAGCAGTACTTC.

The chain links TRBV7-9 to TRBJ1-4; 9 bases fit TRBD1. Germline CDR1 and CDR2: SEHNR and FQNEAQ (reference sequence). J lost 5 bases, V lost 2 bases, and 12 bases had no gene match. This CDR3 is 18 amino acids long. In nucleotides, the CDR3 is TGTGCCAGCAGCTTATCACTTACACCGGGACAGGGCAATGAAAAACTGTTTTTT. It encodes CASSLSLTPGQGNEKLFF.

The chain uses TRBV7-2 and TRBJ1-3; no clear D gene. In germline, CDR1 is SGHTA, CDR2 FQGNSA. The CDR3 totals 13 residues. The V end was cut by 6 bases, the J end by 0 bases, with 6 bases between. The chain's CDR3 is CASSSSSGNTIYF. CDR3 bases: TGTGCCAGCAGTTCCAGCTCTGGAAACACCATATATTTT.

The gene calls are TRBV9 and TRBJ2-1, with a possible D match to TRBD1 (5 bases). Germline V gene sequence: CDR1 SGDLS, CDR2 YYNGEE. The germline V and J ends were trimmed by 0 bases and 4 bases, with 14 bases remaining between them. The CDR3 consists of 16 residues. The CDR3 DNA reads as TGTGCCAGCAGCGTAGGGATCCGCGACAGTTACAATGAGCAGTTCTTC. As protein: CASSVGIRDSYNEQFF.

This sequence joins TRBV28 and TRBJ2-7; D is undetermined. The V and J ends lost 6 bases and 2 bases respectively, with 5 bases between them. This CDR3 comprises 11 residues. Germline lookup yields CDR1 MDHEN and CDR2 SYDVKM. The CDR3 sequence is CASSPAYEQYF. The DNA of the CDR3 is TGTGCCAGCAGCCCGGCCTACGAGCAGTACTTC.

The table lists this clone with a few counts. The chain uses TRBV27 and TRBJ1-1; D possibly corresponds to TRBD1 (6 bases). This CDR3 contains 15 residues. Germline values: CDR1 MNHEY, CDR2 SMNVEV (reference sequence). V lost 5 bases to trimming and J lost 8 bases, with 21 bases between them. Here the CDR3 DNA reads TGTGCCAGCAGTCCGACCCCCCATACAGGGACGGAAGCTTTCTTT. This codes for CASSPTPHTGTEAFF.

The rearrangement joins TRBV19 to TRBJ2-4, with D possibly matching TRBD2 (6 bases). The germline V and J ends were trimmed by 5 bases and 8 bases, with 19 bases remaining between them. This CDR3 is 15 amino acids long. Germline V gene data show CDR1 as LNHDA and CDR2 as SQIVND (reference sequence). CDR3 sequence reads: CASSPARDSGDIQYF. Written as DNA, the CDR3 is TGTGCCAGTAGTCCAGCCAGGGACTCTGGGGACATTCAGTACTTC.

The chain links TRBV2 to TRBJ2-6; D unclear. V dropped 4 bases and J dropped 2 bases, with 6 bases sitting between them. Germline loops: CDR1 SNHLY, CDR2 FYNNEI. This CDR3 is 14 amino acids long. CDR3: CASSGGAGANVLTF. In nucleotides, the CDR3 is TGTGCCAGCAGTGGAGGCGCTGGGGCCAACGTCCTGACTTTC.